This entry lists 20 T cell receptor beta chains sequenced from one sample in a study of blood T cell repertoires in COVID-19. Generated by immunoSEQ multiplex PCR, the TCRdb table keeps only in-frame clones and is missing some. The sample has 55,000 to 80,000 clones, over 70% seen once. Sequenced material: peripheral blood. These receptors all come from a human donor in a cohort sampled during active COVID-19.

This chain joins TRBV14 and TRBJ1-1; D is unresolved. In germline, CDR1 is SGHDN, CDR2 FVKESK. The CDR3 totals 15 residues. Trimming stripped 1 base from V and 5 bases from J, with 14 bases between. In DNA, the CDR3 is TGTGCCAGCAGCCAAGTTTCCAGGCCCGTGACTGAAGCTTTCTTT. Its translation: CASSQVSRPVTEAFF.

The chain is built from TRBV6-2 or TRBV6-3 and TRBJ1-5; D is ambiguous. CDR3 length: 14 amino acids. Germline lookup yields CDR1 MNHEY and CDR2 SVGEGT. V was pared by 2 bases and J by 1 base, with 6 bases between. The CDR3 loop is CASSYQSSNQPQHF. The CDR3 region has the DNA TGTGCCAGCAGTTACCAGTCCAGCAATCAGCCCCAGCATTTT.

J is TRBJ1-4 and V is TRBV12-3 or TRBV12-4, with D perhaps matching TRBD1 (5 bases). The CDR3 runs 13 residues. Trimming cost V 6 bases and J 7 bases, with 12 bases left between them. The CDR3 region has the DNA TGTGCCAGCAGCCTCTATAGGGGTGAAAAACTGTTTTTT. Encoded protein: CASSLYRGEKLFF.

The chain employs TRBV10-3 and TRBJ1-4; tentatively, D is TRBD1 (6 bases). CDR1 is ENHRY, CDR2 SYGVKD, per germline. The CDR3 covers 15 residues. Deletions cut 3 bases from V and 3 bases from J, with 11 bases between. CDR3 DNA: TGTGCCATCAGTGACACAGGGACCGCTAATGAAAAACTGTTTTTT. This codes for CAISDTGTANEKLFF.

This chain connects TRBV7-9 to TRBJ2-1, with 7 bases that match TRBD1. Germline V gives CDR1 SEHNR, CDR2 FQNEAQ (reference sequence). The CDR3 contains 12 residues. V lost 4 bases, J lost 7 bases, and 1 base stayed unmatched. The chain's CDR3 is CASSSDRNEQFF. The DNA of the CDR3 is TGTGCCAGCAGCTCGGACAGGAATGAGCAGTTCTTC.

The gene calls are TRBV28 and TRBJ1-5; D unclear. The germline V gene encodes CDR1 MDHEN and CDR2 SYDVKM. The CDR3 sequence is 10 residues long. V gave up 10 bases and J gave up 6 bases, with 7 bases separating them. The CDR3: CATLVQPQHF. The CDR3 DNA is TGTGCCACCCTAGTTCAGCCCCAGCATTTT.

The V call is TRBV7-9, the J call TRBJ1-4, with D possibly being TRBD1 (6 bases). The V gene lost 5 bases and the J gene lost 2 bases, with 18 bases spanning the gap. The V gene's germline CDR1 is SEHNR and CDR2 FQNEAQ (reference sequence). This CDR3 spans 17 amino acids. The CDR3 reads CASSLGTRGITNEKLFF. DNA for the CDR3: TGTGCCAGCAGCCTCGGGACAAGGGGCATCACTAATGAAAAACTGTTTTTT. The whole variable domain, remainder taken from reference TRBV7-9 and TRBJ1-4, is DTGVSQNPRHKITKRGQNVTFRCDPISEHNRLYWYRQTLGQGPEFLTYFQNEAQLEKSRLLSDRFSAERPKGSFSTLEIQRTEQGDSAMYLCASSLGTRGITNEKLFFGSGTQLSVL.

The V and J genes are TRBV28 and TRBJ1-6; unclear D gene. CDR3 length equals 14 residues. Germline V lookup: CDR1 MDHEN, CDR2 SYDVKM. Trimming took 9 bases from V and 2 from J, leaving 11 bases between them. CDR3 sequence: CASEGGPYNSPLHF. CDR3 nucleotide sequence: TGTGCCAGTGAGGGAGGTCCCTATAATTCACCCCTCCACTTT.

The rearrangement joins TRBV12-3 or TRBV12-4 to TRBJ1-1; TRBD1 matches 7 bases. CDR3 length equals 13 residues. Trimming at V came to 6 bases and at J to 1 base, leaving 2 bases not matched to a gene. The CDR3 loop reads CASSRGENTEAFF. The CDR3 bases are TGTGCCAGCAGCAGGGGGGAGAACACTGAAGCTTTCTTT.

The rearrangement links TRBV30 to TRBJ1-6; D might be TRBD1 (5 bases). The V end was cut by 5 bases, the J end by 5 bases, with 13 bases between. Per the germline V gene, CDR1 is GTSNPN and CDR2 is SVGIG (reference sequence). The CDR3 contains 14 residues. The CDR3 reads CAWGQGGHNSPLHF. CDR3 coding DNA: TGTGCCTGGGGTCAGGGTGGGCATAATTCACCCCTCCACTTT.

The V call is TRBV5-1, the J call TRBJ1-1, with D possibly TRBD1 on 5 matching bases. Trimming took off 1 base at V and 1 base at J, with 14 bases between the two ends. There are 16 residues in the CDR3. Looked up from germline, CDR1 is SGHRS and CDR2 is YFSETQ. CDR3 sequence: CASSLIRSGGNTEAFF. The DNA of the CDR3 is TGCGCCAGCAGCTTGATCAGGTCGGGGGGGAACACTGAAGCTTTCTTT.

The V call is TRBV5-1, the J call TRBJ2-5, with TRBD2 matching over 8 bases. Trimming took 3 bases from V and 4 from J; bases not matched to a gene: 2. Per the germline V gene, CDR1 is SGHRS and CDR2 is YFSETQ. The CDR3 consists of 13 residues. CDR3 loop: CASSSGGGETQYF. The CDR3 coding sequence is TGCGCCAGCAGCTCCGGGGGGGGAGAGACCCAGTACTTC.

This chain joins TRBV5-1 and TRBJ1-4; 8 nucleotides agree with TRBD1. Losses at the gene ends were 5 bases for V and 4 bases for J; bases not matched to a gene: 7. The germline V gene encodes CDR1 SGHRS and CDR2 YFSETQ. The CDR3 is 15 residues long. This chain's CDR3 is CASRYTDRDNEKLFF. The CDR3 nucleotides are TGCGCCAGCAGATATACGGACAGGGATAATGAAAAACTGTTTTTT.

This chain links TRBV5-8 with TRBJ2-1; TRBD2 is a possible D gene (5 bases). Germline V gene data show CDR1 as SGHTS and CDR2 as YDEGEE. This CDR3 is 17 amino acids long. Trimming pared 3 bases from V and 0 bases from J, leaving 16 bases between. The CDR3 region is CASSYLRRESSYNEQFF. As DNA, the CDR3 is TGTGCCAGCAGCTACCTAAGAAGGGAGAGCTCCTACAATGAGCAGTTCTTC.

V gene TRBV27 combines with J gene TRBJ2-7; TRBD2 matches at 7 bases. V shed 3 bases, J shed 3 bases, and the junction held 8 bases outside the gene matches. Per germline, CDR1 MNHEY and CDR2 SMNVEV (reference sequence). CDR3 length equals 15 residues. The CDR3 coding sequence is TGTGCCAGCAGTTTGGCGGGGGATGAGAACTACGAGCAGTACTTC. This gives the protein CASSLAGDENYEQYF.

The chain combines TRBV18 with TRBJ1-3; D is perhaps TRBD1 (5 bases). Trimming took off 3 bases at V and 4 bases at J, with 7 bases between the two ends. Germline V gene sequence: CDR1 KGHSH, CDR2 LQKENI. There are 13 residues in the CDR3. The CDR3 DNA reads TGTGCCAGCTCACCGTCAGGGGGAAACACCATATATTTT. It yields the protein CASSPSGGNTIYF.

The chain is built from TRBV28 and TRBJ1-5, with D hard to call. With 3 bases removed from V and 3 bases from J, the gap between germline ends came to 12 bases. The CDR3 is made up of 15 amino acids. Per germline, CDR1 MDHEN and CDR2 SYDVKM. The CDR3 bases are TGTGCCAGCAGTTTCTCTTCAGGAAACAATCAGCCCCAGCATTTT. It encodes CASSFSSGNNQPQHF.

This rearrangement joins TRBV5-1 to TRBJ2-7; 11 bases are a match to TRBD2. CDR3 length: 15 amino acids. Germline loops: CDR1 SGHRS, CDR2 YFSETQ. The J segment lost 7 bases and the V segment lost 4 bases, leaving 10 bases of the junction unmatched. CDR3 loop: CASSPARASGREQYF. CDR3 in DNA: TGCGCCAGCAGCCCGGCGAGAGCTAGCGGGAGGGAGCAGTACTTC.

This sequence joins TRBV28 and TRBJ1-4; perhaps TRBD1 as D (6 bases). The CDR3 consists of 14 residues. Germline CDR1 is MDHEN and CDR2 is SYDVKM. V lost 8 bases and J lost 4, with 14 bases in between. CDR3 amino acids: CASYGGALNEKLFF. CDR3 DNA sequence: TGTGCCAGCTACGGGGGGGCCCTTAATGAAAAACTGTTTTTT.

The chain combines TRBV5-4 with TRBJ1-2; TRBD1 is a possible D gene (5 bases). The CDR3 is 11 residues long. The V gene lost 2 bases and the J gene lost 8 bases, with 7 bases spanning the gap. The germline V gene encodes CDR1 SGHNT and CDR2 YYREEE (reference sequence). The CDR3: CASSFGGGYTF. The CDR3 DNA reads TGTGCCAGCAGCTTTGGGGGGGGCTACACCTTC. The full variable domain, with the rest looked up from reference TRBV5-4 and TRBJ1-2, is ETGVTQSPTHLIKTRGQQVTLRCSSQSGHNTVSWYQQALGQGPQFIFQYYREEENGRGNFPPRFSGLQFPNYSSELNVNALELDDSALYLCASSFGGGYTFGSGTRLTVV.